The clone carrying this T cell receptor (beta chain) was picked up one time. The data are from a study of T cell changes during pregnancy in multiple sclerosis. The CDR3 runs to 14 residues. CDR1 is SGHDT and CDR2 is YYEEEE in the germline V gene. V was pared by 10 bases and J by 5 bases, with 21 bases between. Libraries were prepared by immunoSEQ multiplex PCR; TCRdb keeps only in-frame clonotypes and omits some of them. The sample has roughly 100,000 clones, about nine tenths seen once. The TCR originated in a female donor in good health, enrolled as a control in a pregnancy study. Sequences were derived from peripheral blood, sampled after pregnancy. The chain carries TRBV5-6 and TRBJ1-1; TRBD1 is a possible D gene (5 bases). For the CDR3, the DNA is TGTGCCGGAACCCAGGGAGGCCAGGGTACTGAAGCTTTCTTT. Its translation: CAGTQGGQGTEAFF.